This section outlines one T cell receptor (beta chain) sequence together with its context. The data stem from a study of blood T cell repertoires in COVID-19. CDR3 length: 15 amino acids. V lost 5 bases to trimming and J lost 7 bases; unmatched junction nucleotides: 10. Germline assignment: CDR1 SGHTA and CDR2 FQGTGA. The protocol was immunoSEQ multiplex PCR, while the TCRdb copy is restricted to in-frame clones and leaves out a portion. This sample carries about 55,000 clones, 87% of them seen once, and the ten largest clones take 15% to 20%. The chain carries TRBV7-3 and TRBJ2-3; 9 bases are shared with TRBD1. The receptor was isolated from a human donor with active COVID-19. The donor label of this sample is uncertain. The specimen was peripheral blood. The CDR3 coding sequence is TGTGCCAGCAGCACCGGGACAGGGTTGGGAAATACGCAGTATTTT. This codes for CASSTGTGLGNTQYF. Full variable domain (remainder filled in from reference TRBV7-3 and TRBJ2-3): GAGVSQTPSNKVTEKGKYVELRCDPISGHTALYWYRQSLGQGPEFLIYFQGTGAADDSGLPNDRFFAVRPEGSVSTLKIQRTERGDSAVYLCASSTGTGLGNTQYFGPGTRLTVL.